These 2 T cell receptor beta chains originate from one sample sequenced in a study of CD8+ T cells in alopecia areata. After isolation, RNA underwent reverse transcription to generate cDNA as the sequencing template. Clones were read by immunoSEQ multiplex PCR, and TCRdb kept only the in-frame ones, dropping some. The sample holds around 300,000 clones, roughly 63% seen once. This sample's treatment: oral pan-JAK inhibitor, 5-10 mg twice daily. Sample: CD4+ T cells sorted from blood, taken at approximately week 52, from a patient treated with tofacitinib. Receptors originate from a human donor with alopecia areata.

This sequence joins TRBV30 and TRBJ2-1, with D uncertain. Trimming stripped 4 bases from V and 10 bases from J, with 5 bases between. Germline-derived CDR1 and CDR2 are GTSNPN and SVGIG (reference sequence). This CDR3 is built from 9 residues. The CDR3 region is CAWTREQFF. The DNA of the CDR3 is TGTGCCTGGACACGGGAGCAGTTCTTC.

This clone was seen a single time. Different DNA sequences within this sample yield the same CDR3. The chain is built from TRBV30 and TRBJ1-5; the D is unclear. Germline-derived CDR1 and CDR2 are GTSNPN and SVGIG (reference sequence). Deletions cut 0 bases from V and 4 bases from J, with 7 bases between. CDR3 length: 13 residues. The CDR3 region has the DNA TGTGCCTGGAGTGTCTCCGGGAATCAGCCCCAGCATTTT. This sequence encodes CAWSVSGNQPQHF.